This T cell receptor (beta chain) was documented in a study of Ad26.COV2.S vaccination and SARS-CoV-2 variants. Findings and limits, study-wide: Considerable breadth of spike-specific CD8+ and CD4+ T cell responses has reportedly been documented following vaccination. Assessments of TCR breadth and depth may have underestimated the total T cell responses.

Sequencing used immunoSEQ multiplex PCR; TCRdb keeps in-frame clones, though not all of them. Among 350,000 to 500,000 clones listed, 85% to 90% were seen once. Regarding this clone: What it binds is not known.

Treatment in this sample: approximately 18 received Ad26.COV2.S at low or high dose, single or two shots; several received placebo; per-sample allocation not given. Day 63 after the first vaccine or placebo injection was the time point for sampling. This Boston cohort included adults aged 18-55 years. The V gene's germline CDR1 is SGHRS and CDR2 YFSETQ. J gave up 1 base and V 5 bases, and 4 bases lay outside the gene matches. The CDR3 has 16 amino acids. Sequences were derived from peripheral blood, sampled in a trial of Ad26.COV2.S vaccine versus placebo. This sequence was found in a person aged 18-60 years who received the Ad26.COV2.S COVID-19 vaccine or a placebo. V is TRBV5-1 and J is TRBJ2-1; 12 bases align to TRBD2. CDR3 in amino acids: CASSDTSGGSYNEQFF. CDR3 nucleotides: TGCGCCAGCAGTGACACTAGCGGGGGGTCCTACAATGAGCAGTTCTTC.